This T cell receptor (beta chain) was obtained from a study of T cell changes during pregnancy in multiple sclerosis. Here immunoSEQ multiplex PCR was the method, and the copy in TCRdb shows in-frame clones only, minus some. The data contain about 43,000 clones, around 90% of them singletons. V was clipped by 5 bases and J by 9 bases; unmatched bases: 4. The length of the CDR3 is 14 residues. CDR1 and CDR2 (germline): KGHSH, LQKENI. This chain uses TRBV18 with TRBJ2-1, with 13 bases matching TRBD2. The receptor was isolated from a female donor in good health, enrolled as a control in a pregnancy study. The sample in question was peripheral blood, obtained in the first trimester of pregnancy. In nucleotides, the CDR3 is TGTGCCAGCTCAGCGGGACTAGCGGGGAGTGAGCAGTTCTTC. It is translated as CASSAGLAGSEQFF.